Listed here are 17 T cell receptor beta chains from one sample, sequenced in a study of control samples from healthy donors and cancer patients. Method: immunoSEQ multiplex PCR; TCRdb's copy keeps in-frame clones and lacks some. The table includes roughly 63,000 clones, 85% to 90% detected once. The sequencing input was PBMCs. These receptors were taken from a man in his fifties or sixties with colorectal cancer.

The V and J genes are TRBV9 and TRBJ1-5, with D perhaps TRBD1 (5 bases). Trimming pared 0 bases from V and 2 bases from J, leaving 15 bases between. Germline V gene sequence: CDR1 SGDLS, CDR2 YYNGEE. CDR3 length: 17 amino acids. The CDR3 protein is CASSVGTGREGNQPQHF. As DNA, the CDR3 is TGTGCCAGCAGCGTAGGAACGGGGCGCGAAGGCAATCAGCCCCAGCATTTT.

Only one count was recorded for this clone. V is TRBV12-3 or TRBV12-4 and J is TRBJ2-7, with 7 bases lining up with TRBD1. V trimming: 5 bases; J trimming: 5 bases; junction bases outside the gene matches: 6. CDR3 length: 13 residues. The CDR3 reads CASSPRQGNEQYF. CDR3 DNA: TGTGCCAGCAGTCCGCGACAGGGCAACGAGCAGTACTTC.

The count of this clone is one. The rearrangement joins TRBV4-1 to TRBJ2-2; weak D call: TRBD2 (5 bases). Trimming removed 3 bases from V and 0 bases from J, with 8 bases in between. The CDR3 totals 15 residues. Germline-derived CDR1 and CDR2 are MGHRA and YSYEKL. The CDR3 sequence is CASSQDSPNTGELFF. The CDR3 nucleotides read TGCGCCAGCAGCCAGGACTCACCGAACACCGGGGAGCTGTTTTTT.

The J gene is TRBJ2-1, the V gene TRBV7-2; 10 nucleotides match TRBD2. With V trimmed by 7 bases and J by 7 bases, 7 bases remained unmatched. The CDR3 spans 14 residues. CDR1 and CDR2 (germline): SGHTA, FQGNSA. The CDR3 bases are TGTGCCAGCAAGCGGGGGGGCCGCATGAATGAGCAGTTCTTC. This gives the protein CASKRGGRMNEQFF.

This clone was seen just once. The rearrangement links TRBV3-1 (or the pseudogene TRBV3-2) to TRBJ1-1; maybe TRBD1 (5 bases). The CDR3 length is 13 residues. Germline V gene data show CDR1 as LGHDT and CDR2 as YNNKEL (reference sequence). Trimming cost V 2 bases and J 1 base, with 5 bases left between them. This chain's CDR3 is CASSQTGNTEAFF. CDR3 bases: TGTGCCAGCAGCCAAACAGGGAACACTGAAGCTTTCTTT.

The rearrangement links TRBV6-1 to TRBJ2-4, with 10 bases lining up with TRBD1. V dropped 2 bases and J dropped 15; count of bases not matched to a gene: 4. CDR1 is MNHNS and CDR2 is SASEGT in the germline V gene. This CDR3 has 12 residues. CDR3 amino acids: CASSETGQGRYF. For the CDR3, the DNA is TGTGCCAGCAGTGAAACGGGACAGGGGCGGTACTTC.

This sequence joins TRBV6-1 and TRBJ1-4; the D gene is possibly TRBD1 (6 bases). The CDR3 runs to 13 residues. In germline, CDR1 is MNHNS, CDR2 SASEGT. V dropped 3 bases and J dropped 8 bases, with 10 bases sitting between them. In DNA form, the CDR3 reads TGTGCCAGCAGTGACAGGGGTGGGGAAAAACTGTTTTTT. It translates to CASSDRGGEKLFF.

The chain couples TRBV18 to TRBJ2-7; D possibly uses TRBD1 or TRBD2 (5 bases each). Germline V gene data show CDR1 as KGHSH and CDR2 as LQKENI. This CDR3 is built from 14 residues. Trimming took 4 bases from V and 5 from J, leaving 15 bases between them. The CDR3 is CASSLRQRRDEQYF. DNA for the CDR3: TGTGCCAGCTCACTGCGACAGCGGCGTGACGAGCAGTACTTC.

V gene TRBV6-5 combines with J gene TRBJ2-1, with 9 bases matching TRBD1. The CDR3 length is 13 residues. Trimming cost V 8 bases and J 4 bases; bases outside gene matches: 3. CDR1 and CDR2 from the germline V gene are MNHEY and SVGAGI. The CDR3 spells CASGGTGYNEQFF. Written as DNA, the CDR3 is TGTGCCAGCGGGGGGACAGGGTACAATGAGCAGTTCTTC.

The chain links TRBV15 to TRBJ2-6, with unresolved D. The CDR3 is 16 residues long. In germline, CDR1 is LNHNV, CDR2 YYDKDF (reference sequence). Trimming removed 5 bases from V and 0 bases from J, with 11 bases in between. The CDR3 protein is CATSGRPVSGANVLTF. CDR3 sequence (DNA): TGTGCCACCAGCGGGCGACCTGTCTCTGGGGCCAACGTCCTGACTTTC.

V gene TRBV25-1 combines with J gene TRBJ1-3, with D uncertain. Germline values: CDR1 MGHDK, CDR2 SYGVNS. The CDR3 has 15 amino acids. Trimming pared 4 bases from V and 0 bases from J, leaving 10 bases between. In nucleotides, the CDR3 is TGTGCCAGCAGTGCCCCCGGGGTCTCTGGAAACACCATATATTTT. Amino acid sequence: CASSAPGVSGNTIYF.

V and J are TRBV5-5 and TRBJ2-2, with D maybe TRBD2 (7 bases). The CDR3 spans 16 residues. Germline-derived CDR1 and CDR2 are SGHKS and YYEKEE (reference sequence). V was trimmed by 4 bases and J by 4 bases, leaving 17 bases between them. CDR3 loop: CASSPVGGRITGELFF. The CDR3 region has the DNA TGTGCCAGCAGCCCAGTGGGGGGGCGAATCACCGGGGAGCTGTTTTTT. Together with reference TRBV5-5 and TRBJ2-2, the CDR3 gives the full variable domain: DAGVTQSPTHLIKTRGQQVTLRCSPISGHKSVSWYQQVLGQGPQFIFQYYEKEERGRGNFPDRFSARQFPNYSSELNVNALLLGDSALYLCASSPVGGRITGELFFGEGSRLTVL.

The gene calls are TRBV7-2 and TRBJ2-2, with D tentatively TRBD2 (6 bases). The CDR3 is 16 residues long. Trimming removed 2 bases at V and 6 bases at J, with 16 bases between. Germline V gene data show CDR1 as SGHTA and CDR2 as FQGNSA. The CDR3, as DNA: TGTGCCAGCAGCTTACGGTCGCCCGGGGGTGCCGGGGAGCTGTTTTTT. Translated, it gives CASSLRSPGGAGELFF.

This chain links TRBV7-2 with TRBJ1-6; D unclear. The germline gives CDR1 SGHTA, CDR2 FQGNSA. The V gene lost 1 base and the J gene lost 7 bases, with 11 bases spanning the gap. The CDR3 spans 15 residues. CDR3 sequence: CASSLDRGSNSPLHF. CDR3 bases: TGTGCCAGCAGCTTAGATCGGGGAAGCAATTCACCCCTCCACTTT. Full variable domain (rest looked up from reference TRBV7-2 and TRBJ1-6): GAGVSQSPSNKVTEKGKDVELRCDPISGHTALYWYRQSLGQGLEFLIYFQGNSAPDKSGLPSDRFSAERTGGSVSTLTIQRTQQEDSAVYLCASSLDRGSNSPLHFGNGTRLTVT.

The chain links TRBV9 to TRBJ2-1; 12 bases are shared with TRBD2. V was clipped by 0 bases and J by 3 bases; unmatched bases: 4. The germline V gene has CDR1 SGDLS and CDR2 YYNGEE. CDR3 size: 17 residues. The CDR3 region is CASSVGLAGALYNEQFF. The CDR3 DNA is TGTGCCAGCAGCGTAGGACTAGCGGGGGCCCTCTACAATGAGCAGTTCTTC. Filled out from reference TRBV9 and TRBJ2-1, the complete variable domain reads DSGVTQTPKHLITATGQRVTLRCSPRSGDLSVYWYQQSLDQGLQFLIQYYNGEERAKGNILERFSAQQFPDLHSELNLSSLELGDSALYFCASSVGLAGALYNEQFFGPGTRLTVL.

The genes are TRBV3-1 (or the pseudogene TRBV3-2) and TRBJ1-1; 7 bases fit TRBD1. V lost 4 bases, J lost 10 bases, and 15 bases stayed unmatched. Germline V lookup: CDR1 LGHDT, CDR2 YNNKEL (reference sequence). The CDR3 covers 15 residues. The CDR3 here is CASSRPGQKFLGAFF. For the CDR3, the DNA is TGTGCCAGCAGCCGCCCGGGACAGAAGTTTTTGGGAGCTTTCTTT.

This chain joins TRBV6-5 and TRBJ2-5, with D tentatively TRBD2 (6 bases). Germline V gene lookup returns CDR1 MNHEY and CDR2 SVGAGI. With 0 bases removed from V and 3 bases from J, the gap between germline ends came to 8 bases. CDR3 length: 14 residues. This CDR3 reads CASSYSGEEETQYF. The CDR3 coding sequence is TGTGCCAGCAGTTACTCGGGGGAGGAAGAGACCCAGTACTTC.